This paragraph covers one T cell receptor beta chain sequence. The CDR3 is 16 residues long. With 4 bases removed from V and 2 bases from J, the gap between germline ends came to 17 bases. These data belong to a study of cytomegalovirus exposure and HLA in healthy donors. Primers included in the PCR were 60 Vbeta and 13 Jbeta primers. The table came from immunoSEQ multiplex PCR; TCRdb's copy has only in-frame clones and leaves some out. Counted here are 70,000 to 85,000 clones, about two thirds occurring once; the ten biggest clones make up less than 7.5%. The sample was PBMCs. The chain has TRBV23-1 and TRBJ2-5, with TRBD1 as a possible D gene (5 bases). TRBV23-1 is reported as an ORF; its role is uncertain. The receptor's source is a man between 25 and 39 years old in good health and CMV-seropositive. CDR3 amino acids: CASSRTREKGQETQYF. For the CDR3, the DNA is TGCGCCAGCAGTCGCACCAGGGAAAAGGGTCAAGAGACCCAGTACTTC.